This record covers a single T cell receptor beta chain. The sample belongs to a study of control samples from healthy donors and cancer patients. The CDR3 consists of 16 residues. V gave up 3 bases and J gave up 10 bases; unmatched junction bases: 10. Per germline, CDR1 MNHEY and CDR2 SMNVEV (reference sequence). Some clones are missing from TCRdb's copy, which holds only in-frame ones; the method was immunoSEQ multiplex PCR. The sample yields around 180,000 clones, around 94% seen once. The gene calls are TRBV27 and TRBJ1-6, with 9 positions matching TRBD1. This TCR came from a woman aged 18-29 years in good health. What was sequenced was blood. Written as DNA, the CDR3 is TGTGCCAGCAGTTTTTCCCCGACAGGGGGTCGGTCACCCCTCCACTTT. Encoded protein: CASSFSPTGGRSPLHF.